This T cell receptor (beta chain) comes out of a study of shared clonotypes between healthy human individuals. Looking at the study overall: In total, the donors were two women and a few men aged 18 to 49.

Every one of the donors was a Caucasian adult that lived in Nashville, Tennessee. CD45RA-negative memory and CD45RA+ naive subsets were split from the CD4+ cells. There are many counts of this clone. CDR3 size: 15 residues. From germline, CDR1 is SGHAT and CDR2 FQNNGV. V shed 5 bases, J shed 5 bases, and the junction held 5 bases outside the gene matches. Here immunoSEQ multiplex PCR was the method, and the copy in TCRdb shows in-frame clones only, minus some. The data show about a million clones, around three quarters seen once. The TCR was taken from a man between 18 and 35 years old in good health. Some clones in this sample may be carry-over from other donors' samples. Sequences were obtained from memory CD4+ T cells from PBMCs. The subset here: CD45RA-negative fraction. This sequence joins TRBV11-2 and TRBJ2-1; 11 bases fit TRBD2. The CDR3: CASSVGTSGNNEQFF. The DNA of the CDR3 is TGTGCCAGCAGCGTAGGGACTAGCGGAAACAATGAGCAGTTCTTC.